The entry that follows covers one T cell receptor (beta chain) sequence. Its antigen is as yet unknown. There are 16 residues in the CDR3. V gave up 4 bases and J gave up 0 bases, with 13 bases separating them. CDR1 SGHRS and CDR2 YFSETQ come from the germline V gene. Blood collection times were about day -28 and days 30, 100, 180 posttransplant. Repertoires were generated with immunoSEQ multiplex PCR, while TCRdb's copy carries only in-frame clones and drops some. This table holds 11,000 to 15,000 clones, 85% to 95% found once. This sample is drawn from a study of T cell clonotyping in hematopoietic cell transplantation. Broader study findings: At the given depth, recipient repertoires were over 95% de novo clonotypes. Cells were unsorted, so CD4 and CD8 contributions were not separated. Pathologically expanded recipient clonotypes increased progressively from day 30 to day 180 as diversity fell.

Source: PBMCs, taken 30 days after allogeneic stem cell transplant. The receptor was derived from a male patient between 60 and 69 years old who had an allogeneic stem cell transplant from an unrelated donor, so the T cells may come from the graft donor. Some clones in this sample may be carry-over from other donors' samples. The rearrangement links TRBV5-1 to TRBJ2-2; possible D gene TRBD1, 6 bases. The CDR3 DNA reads TGCGCCAGCAGCCGTGATGGACAGACGAACACCGGGGAGCTGTTTTTT. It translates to CASSRDGQTNTGELFF.